This T cell receptor (beta chain) emerged from a study of B cell selection in AIRE deficiency. Study-level findings and limits: Patient Tconv cells held roughly 33% of Treg sequences shared by healthy donors. Shared Treg sequences had shorter CDR3s, biased toward rearrangements with few non-templated insertions.

The method was immunoSEQ multiplex PCR; TCRdb's version includes in-frame clones alone and lacks a portion of them. The data hold roughly 25,000 clones, with roughly 96% observed a single time. The CDR3 spans 15 residues. With 2 bases clipped from V and 5 bases from J, the junction kept 8 bases outside the gene matches. CDR1 and CDR2 from the germline V gene are SGHRS and YFSETQ. In the case of this clone: Its matching antigen is unknown.

The sorted conventional CD4 T cells were gated as CD4+CD127+. V gene TRBV5-1 combines with J gene TRBJ2-3; 7 bases fit TRBD1. The receptor was derived from a human donor with AIRE deficiency. Material: conventional CD4+ T cells sorted from PBMCs. In DNA, the CDR3 is TGCGCCAGCAGCTTCTCCGGACAGGTGGGAGATACGCAGTATTTT. Translated, it gives CASSFSGQVGDTQYF.